This T cell receptor (beta chain) was captured in a study of OX40 agonist ivuxolimab in advanced cancers. Across the whole study: Ivuxolimab, an antibody acting as an agonist of OX40 (CD134), was used to treat patients. Participants could have had prior anti-PD-1, anti-PD-L1 or anti-CTLA-4 therapy, and about 37% had some. Three dose-escalation patients had partial responses: one with hepatocellular carcinoma and two with cutaneous melanoma.

Method: immunoSEQ multiplex PCR; TCRdb's copy keeps in-frame clones and lacks some. The repertoire holds tens of thousands of clones, with around 92% as singletons. Findings of the study overall: Clonal expansion from baseline to week 6 occurred in both CD4+ and CD8+ T cells.

About this clone: What it binds is unknown.

The sequence derives from an adult with an advanced solid tumor such as melanoma, head and neck, liver or kidney cancer. The sequencing used CD4+ or CD8+ T cells sorted from blood, collected in a trial of the OX40 agonist ivuxolimab.

The CDR3 is CASTGTGDSPLHF. The CDR3 DNA reads as TGCGCCTCGACCGGGACAGGGGATTCACCCCTCCACTTT. V gene TRBV4-1 combines with J gene TRBJ1-6, with 10 nucleotides matching TRBD1. The germline V gene encodes CDR1 MGHRA and CDR2 YSYEKL. This CDR3 spans 13 amino acids. The V gene end was trimmed by 11 bases and the J gene end by 8 bases; junction bases not matched to a gene: 6.